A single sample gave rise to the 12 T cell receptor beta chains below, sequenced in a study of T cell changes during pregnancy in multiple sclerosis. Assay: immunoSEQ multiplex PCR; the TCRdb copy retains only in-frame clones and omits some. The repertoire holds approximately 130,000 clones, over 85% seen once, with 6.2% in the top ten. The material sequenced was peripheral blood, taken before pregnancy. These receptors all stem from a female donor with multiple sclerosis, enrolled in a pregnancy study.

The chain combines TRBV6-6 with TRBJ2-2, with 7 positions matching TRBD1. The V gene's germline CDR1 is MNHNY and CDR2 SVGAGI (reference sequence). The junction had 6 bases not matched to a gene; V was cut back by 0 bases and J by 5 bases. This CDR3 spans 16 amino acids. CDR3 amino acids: CASSYSAQGVTGELFF. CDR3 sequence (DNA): TGTGCCAGCAGTTACTCGGCCCAGGGGGTAACCGGGGAGCTGTTTTTT.

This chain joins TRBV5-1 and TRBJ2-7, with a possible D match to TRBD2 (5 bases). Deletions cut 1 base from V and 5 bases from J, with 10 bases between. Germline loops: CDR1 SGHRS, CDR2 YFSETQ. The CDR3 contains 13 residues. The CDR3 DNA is TGCGCCAGCAGCTTGCCCGGGATCGACGAGCAGTACTTC. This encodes CASSLPGIDEQYF.

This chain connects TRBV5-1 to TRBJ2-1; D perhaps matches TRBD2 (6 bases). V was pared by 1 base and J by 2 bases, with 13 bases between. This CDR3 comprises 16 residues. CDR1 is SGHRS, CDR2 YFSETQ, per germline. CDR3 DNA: TGCGCCAGCAGCTTGTGGGCGGGAAGCGCCTACAATGAGCAGTTCTTC. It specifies CASSLWAGSAYNEQFF.

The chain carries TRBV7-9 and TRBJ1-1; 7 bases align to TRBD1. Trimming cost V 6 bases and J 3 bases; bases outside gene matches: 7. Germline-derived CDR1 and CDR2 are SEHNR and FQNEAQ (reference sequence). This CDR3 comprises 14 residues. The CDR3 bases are TGTGCCAGCAGGCCAAAAACAGGGGACACTGAAGCTTTCTTT. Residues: CASRPKTGDTEAFF.

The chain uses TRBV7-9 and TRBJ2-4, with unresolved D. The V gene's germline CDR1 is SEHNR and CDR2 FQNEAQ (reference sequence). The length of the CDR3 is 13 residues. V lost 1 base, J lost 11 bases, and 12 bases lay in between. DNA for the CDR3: TGTGCCAGCAGCTTAGAATTTGGCCCCCTTCAGTACTTC. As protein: CASSLEFGPLQYF. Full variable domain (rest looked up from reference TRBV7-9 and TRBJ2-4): DTGVSQNPRHKITKRGQNVTFRCDPISEHNRLYWYRQTLGQGPEFLTYFQNEAQLEKSRLLSDRFSAERPKGSFSTLEIQRTEQGDSAMYLCASSLEFGPLQYFGAGTRLSVL.

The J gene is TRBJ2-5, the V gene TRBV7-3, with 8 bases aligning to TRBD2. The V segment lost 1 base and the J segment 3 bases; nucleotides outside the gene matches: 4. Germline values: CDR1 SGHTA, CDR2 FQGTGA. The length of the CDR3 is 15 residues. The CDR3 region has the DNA TGTGCCAGCAGCTTAAACGGACTAGCCGAAGAGACCCAGTACTTC. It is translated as CASSLNGLAEETQYF.

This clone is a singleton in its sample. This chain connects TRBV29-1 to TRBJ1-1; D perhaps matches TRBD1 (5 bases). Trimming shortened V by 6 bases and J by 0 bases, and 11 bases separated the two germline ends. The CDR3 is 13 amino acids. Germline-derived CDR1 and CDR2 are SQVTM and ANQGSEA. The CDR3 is CSVWGGLNTEAFF. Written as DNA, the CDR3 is TGCAGCGTGTGGGGGGGGTTGAACACTGAAGCTTTCTTT.

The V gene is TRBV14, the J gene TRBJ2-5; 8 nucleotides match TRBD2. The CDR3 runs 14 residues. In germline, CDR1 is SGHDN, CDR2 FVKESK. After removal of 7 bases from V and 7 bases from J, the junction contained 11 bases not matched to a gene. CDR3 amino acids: CASNRAGGGGTQYF. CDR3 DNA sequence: TGTGCCAGCAACCGGGCGGGAGGAGGAGGGACCCAGTACTTC.

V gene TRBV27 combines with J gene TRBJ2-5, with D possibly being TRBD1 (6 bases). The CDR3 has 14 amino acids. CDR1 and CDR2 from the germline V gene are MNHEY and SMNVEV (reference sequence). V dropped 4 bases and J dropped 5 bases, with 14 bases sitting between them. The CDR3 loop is CASSSQGLGETQYF. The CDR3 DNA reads TGTGCCAGCAGTTCACAGGGTCTGGGGGAGACCCAGTACTTC.

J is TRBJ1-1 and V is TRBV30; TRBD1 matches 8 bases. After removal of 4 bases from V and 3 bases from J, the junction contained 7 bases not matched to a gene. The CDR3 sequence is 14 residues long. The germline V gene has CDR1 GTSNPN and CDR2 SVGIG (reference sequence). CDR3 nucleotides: TGTGCCTGGAATGAAGACAGGGGCGACACTGAAGCTTTCTTT. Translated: CAWNEDRGDTEAFF.

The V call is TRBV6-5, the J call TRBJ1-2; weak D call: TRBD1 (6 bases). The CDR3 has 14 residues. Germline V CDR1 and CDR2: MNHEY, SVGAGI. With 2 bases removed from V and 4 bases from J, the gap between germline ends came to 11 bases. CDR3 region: CASSYQTGFYGYTF. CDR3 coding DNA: TGTGCCAGCAGTTACCAGACAGGTTTCTATGGCTACACCTTC.

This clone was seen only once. This CDR3 reads CASSEVQFAGNTIYF. The CDR3 DNA reads as TGTGCCAGCAGTGAAGTACAATTTGCTGGAAACACCATATATTTT. The chain recombines TRBV6-1 with TRBJ1-3; D not resolved. The V gene lost 1 base and the J gene lost 2 bases, with 9 bases spanning the gap. Germline assignment: CDR1 MNHNS and CDR2 SASEGT. This CDR3 is 15 amino acids long.